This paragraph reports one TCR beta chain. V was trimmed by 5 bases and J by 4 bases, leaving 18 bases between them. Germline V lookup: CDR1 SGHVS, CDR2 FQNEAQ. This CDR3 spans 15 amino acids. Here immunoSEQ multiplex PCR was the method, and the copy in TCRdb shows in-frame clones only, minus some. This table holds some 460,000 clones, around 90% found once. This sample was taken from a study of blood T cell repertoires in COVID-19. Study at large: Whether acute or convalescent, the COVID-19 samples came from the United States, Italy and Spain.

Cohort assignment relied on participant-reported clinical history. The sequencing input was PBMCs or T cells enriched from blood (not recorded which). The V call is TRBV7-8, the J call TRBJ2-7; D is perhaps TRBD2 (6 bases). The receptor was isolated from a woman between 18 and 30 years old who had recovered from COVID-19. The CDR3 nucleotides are TGTGCCAGCAGCGCGGGAACACCAGGGATATACGAGCAGTACTTC. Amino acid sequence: CASSAGTPGIYEQYF. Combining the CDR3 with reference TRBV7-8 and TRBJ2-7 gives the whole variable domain GAGVSQSPRYKVAKRGQDVALRCDPISGHVSLFWYQQALGQGPEFLTYFQNEAQLDKSGLPSDRFFAERPEGSVSTLKIQRTQQEDSAVYLCASSAGTPGIYEQYFGPGTRLTVT.